The source of this TCR beta chain is a study of response to subunit inactivated influenza vaccine (dated by TCRdb to 2016 to 2018). Describing the broader study: Deep quantitative profiling of the T cell receptor repertoire was used in the study to follow responses to a trivalent subunit inactivated influenza vaccine.

General conclusions and limits of the study: According to the authors, only a limited number of new T cells may be recruited by each seasonal influenza vaccination.

Taken from the germline V gene, the CDR1 and CDR2 loops are SGHDN and FVKESK. The CDR3, cysteine through phenylalanine, is 16 amino acids long. This entry keeps only the CDR3 DNA: 48 bases, framed from base 1. V sheds 3 bases and J sheds 1 base, leaving 12 bases between their ends. To prepare the library, RT-PCR was applied. This sample was sequenced with an Illumina HiSeq 2500. The public reads were run again by TCRdb, first through fastp at Q25 and then through MiXCR, and only productive beta chains were kept. Each CDR3 protein appears once, grouped with its most common genes and DNA. In this sample the table shows roughly 500,000 distinct CDR3 sequences, approximately 15% of which occur a single time. The top ten constitute about 3% of the sample. There are a few counts of this clonotype. This clone's antigen is unknown. No base quality information exists; no much larger clone differs at one position.

The source material was CD4+ T cells sorted from PBMCs, sampled 23 months after vaccination. This receptor was identified in a man between 50 and 69 years old who received an inactivated influenza vaccine. Donor details come from another sample of the same person, matched by shared clones. This chain joins TRBV14 to TRBJ2-2, with no D gene named confidently. The DNA sequence is given as TGTGCCAGCAGCCATTCTCGACATTTGAACACCGGGGAGCTGTTTTTT. It translates to CASSHSRHLNTGELFF.